The rows below give T cell receptor beta chains drawn from one sample of a study of cytomegalovirus exposure and HLA in healthy donors. Sequenced by immunoSEQ multiplex PCR; TCRdb stores in-frame clones only, minus some. Altogether 110,000 to 150,000 clones are present, approximately 70% being singletons, with the ten largest covering approximately 2.3%. Sequenced: PBMCs. Source of these receptors: an older woman in good health and CMV-seropositive. The CDR3 runs from the conserved cysteine through the conserved F or W. D genes are given only for firm matches. Some rows have no size entry. The others give once, few or many, or a class for an expanded clone.

TRBV7-9	.	.	TRBJ2-3	TGTGCCAGCGGGAGGAGGGGCACAGATACGCAGTATTTT	CASGRRGTDTQYF
TRBV4-1	.	.	TRBJ1-5	TGCGCCAGCAGCCAAGGTACAGGGCGTCGCCAGCCCCAGCATTTT	CASSQGTGRRQPQHF
TRBV4-1	TRBD1	once	TRBJ1-3	TGCGCCAGCAGCCAAATCTCTTCCAGGGACAGGGGACACATATCCACCATATATTTT	CASSQISSRDRGHISTIYF
TRBV7-8	TRBD1	.	TRBJ1-5	TGTGCCAGCAGCTTAGCGTTGGGACAGGGAGGGCAGCCCCAGCATTTT	CASSLALGQGGQPQHF
TRBV10-2	TRBD2	.	TRBJ2-1	TGCGCCAGCAGCTCTCGGACTAGCGGGAGTAATGAGCAGTTCTTC	CASSSRTSGSNEQFF
TRBV7-8	TRBD2	.	TRBJ2-5	TGTGCCAGCAGCGGCCTCGGACTAGCGGAAGAGACCCAGTACTTC	CASSGLGLAEETQYF
TRBV27	TRBD1	.	TRBJ1-1	TGTGCCAGCAGTTTTCAGGGGGCCATGAACACTGAAGCTTTCTTT	CASSFQGAMNTEAFF
TRBV5-4	.	.	TRBJ1-1	TGTGCCAGCGGAGGAGTGAACACTGAAGCTTTCTTT	CASGGVNTEAFF
TRBV27	TRBD1	.	TRBJ1-5	TGTGCCAGCAGAGGGACAGGGGGTCGGAATCAGCCCCAGCATTTT	CASRGTGGRNQPQHF
TRBV25-1	.	.	TRBJ2-5	TGTGCCAGCAGTGAATATGGGCGGGTGGGAGAGACCCAGTACTTC	CASSEYGRVGETQYF
TRBV19	TRBD1	.	TRBJ2-6	TGTGCCAGTAGGCGACAGGGGCATGGGGCCAACGTCCTGACTTTC	CASRRQGHGANVLTF
TRBV19	.	.	TRBJ1-1	TGTGCCAGTAGTACCGGTGCCCATGCGGGGAACACTGAAGCTTTCTTT	CASSTGAHAGNTEAFF
TRBV6-1	TRBD2	.	TRBJ2-7	TGTGCCAGCAGTGAAGCCGGACTAGGCACCTACGAGCAGTACTTC	CASSEAGLGTYEQYF
TRBV6-5	.	.	TRBJ2-7	TGTGCCACCTGGCGAGGGGACAACGAGCAGTACTTC	CATWRGDNEQYF
TRBV5-4	TRBD1	.	TRBJ1-1	TGTGCCAGCAGCCGAACAGGGGACACTGAAGCTTTCTTT	CASSRTGDTEAFF
TRBV7-9	.	.	TRBJ1-3	TGTGCCAGCAGCGGAGGGTTCGTCGACACCATATATTTT	CASSGGFVDTIYF
TRBV25-1	TRBD1	.	TRBJ2-1	TGTGCCAGCAGTGGGACAGGGGGGTACAATGAGCAGTTCTTC	CASSGTGGYNEQFF
TRBV7-6	TRBD2	.	TRBJ2-1	TGTGCCAGCAGCGAGACTAGCGGGACTGATGGTGAGCAGTTCTTC	CASSETSGTDGEQFF
TRBV5-1	TRBD2	once	TRBJ2-5	TGCGCCAGCAGCTTTACCATAGCGGGAGTAGGGGAGACCCAGTACTTC	CASSFTIAGVGETQYF
TRBV30	.	.	TRBJ1-5	TGTGCCTGGAGTGTAGCAGGGTTGGTTCAGCCCCAGCATTTT	CAWSVAGLVQPQHF
TRBV5-1	.	.	TRBJ2-5	TGCGCCAGCAGCCCCTCGGGACACTATCAAGAGACCCAGTACTTC	CASSPSGHYQETQYF
TRBV6-1	TRBD1	once	TRBJ2-7	TGTGCCAGCAGTTCCCCGGGACAGGGTTCCTACGAGCAGTACTTC	CASSSPGQGSYEQYF
TRBV6-1	.	.	TRBJ2-2	TGTGCCAGCAGTGATAGCGGACTCGGGGAGCTGTTTTTT	CASSDSGLGELFF
TRBV6-1	.	.	TRBJ2-3	TGTGCCAGCAAATTTCAGGGCACAGATACGCAGTATTTT	CASKFQGTDTQYF
TRBV10-3	TRBD1	.	TRBJ1-1	TGTGCCATCAGTGAGTCGGGGGACAGGAACACTGAAGCTTTCTTT	CAISESGDRNTEAFF
TRBV28	.	.	TRBJ1-3	TGTGCCAGCAGCCCCGGGGGAACGGGAAACACCATATATTTT	CASSPGGTGNTIYF
TRBV11-2	TRBD2	once	TRBJ2-5	TGTGCCAGCAGATTCAGCGGGACTGAGACCCAGTACTTC	CASRFSGTETQYF
TRBV10-3	TRBD1	.	TRBJ1-1	TGTGCCATCAGTGAGACAGGGGCAAACACTGAAGCTTTCTTT	CAISETGANTEAFF
TRBV7-3	TRBD1	.	TRBJ2-5	TGTGCCAGCAGCTCAGGGACAGGGGAAGAGACCCAGTACTTC	CASSSGTGEETQYF
TRBV28	.	.	TRBJ1-4	TGTGCCAGCAGTTTGAAACAGAAACTGTTTTTT	CASSLKQKLFF
TRBV10-3	TRBD1	few	TRBJ1-1	TGTGCCATCTCCCCGACAGGGTTTGAAGCTTTCTTT	CAISPTGFEAFF
TRBV5-6	TRBD1	.	TRBJ1-2	TGTGCCAGCAGCCCTGGCCTCAGGGGGCGGATTGGCTACACCTTC	CASSPGLRGRIGYTF
TRBV5-6	.	.	TRBJ2-7	TGTGCCAGCAGCTACAAGGGACAACCCTACGAGCAGTACTTC	CASSYKGQPYEQYF
TRBV5-1	.	.	TRBJ1-2	TGCGCCAGCAGCCCGGACAGCCACTATGGCTACACCTTC	CASSPDSHYGYTF
TRBV19	.	.	TRBJ1-2	TGTGCCAGTAGTATAGAAACCAGCTATGGCTACACCTTC	CASSIETSYGYTF
TRBV6-1	.	.	TRBJ2-7	TGTGCCAGCAGTGAGGGGCGATGGTCCGAGCAGTACTTC	CASSEGRWSEQYF
TRBV25-1	.	.	TRBJ1-1	TGTGCCAGCATATCGGAGGGTTGGGAAGGTGAAGCTTTCTTT	CASISEGWEGEAFF
TRBV9	.	.	TRBJ1-4	TGTGCCAGCAGCCAAGGGGGGGTTAGGGAAAAACTGTTTTTT	CASSQGGVREKLFF
TRBV2	TRBD1	.	TRBJ2-7	TGTGCCAGCACCCGGCAAGGGGGACAGGACTACGAGCAGTACTTC	CASTRQGGQDYEQYF
TRBV30	TRBD1	.	TRBJ1-2	TGTGCCTGGAGACAGTCCGGGACAGACTATGGCTACACCTTC	CAWRQSGTDYGYTF
TRBV6-5	.	.	TRBJ1-5	TGTGCCAGCCAACCGGGGGAGAATCAGCCCCAGCATTTT	CASQPGENQPQHF
TRBV4-1	.	.	TRBJ1-1	TGCGCCAGCCGTAGCGTAGGGAACACTGAAGCTTTCTTT	CASRSVGNTEAFF
TRBV4-2	TRBD2	few	TRBJ2-7	TGTGCCAGCAGCCACCAGACTAGCGGGAGCTACGAGCAGTACTTC	CASSHQTSGSYEQYF
TRBV28	.	.	TRBJ1-2	TGTGCCAGCAGTCCTTATGGGGGGTACTATGGCTACACCTTC	CASSPYGGYYGYTF
TRBV2	.	.	TRBJ1-5	TGTGCCAGCAGTCAGGGATTCAATCAGCCCCAGCATTTT	CASSQGFNQPQHF
TRBV30	.	.	TRBJ2-1	TGTGCCTGGAGCGCACCGGGACAGTTCTTC	CAWSAPGQFF
TRBV30	.	.	TRBJ1-2	TGTGCCTGGACTCAACGAGGAGGTCATGGCTACACCTTC	CAWTQRGGHGYTF
TRBV28	.	few	TRBJ2-5	TGTGCCAGCAGTTTAGGGGGGGCGGGAGAACAAGAGACCCAGTACTTC	CASSLGGAGEQETQYF
TRBV10-3	.	.	TRBJ2-1	TGTGCCATCAGTGTACGGGACTCGCAGCAGTTCTTC	CAISVRDSQQFF
TRBV9	.	few	TRBJ2-1	TGTGCCAGCAGCGGAGGGCTGTCCTACAATGAGCAGTTCTTC	CASSGGLSYNEQFF
TRBV2	TRBD1	.	TRBJ1-4	TGTGCCAGCAGCGGACAGGGCGGAGAAAAACTGTTTTTT	CASSGQGGEKLFF